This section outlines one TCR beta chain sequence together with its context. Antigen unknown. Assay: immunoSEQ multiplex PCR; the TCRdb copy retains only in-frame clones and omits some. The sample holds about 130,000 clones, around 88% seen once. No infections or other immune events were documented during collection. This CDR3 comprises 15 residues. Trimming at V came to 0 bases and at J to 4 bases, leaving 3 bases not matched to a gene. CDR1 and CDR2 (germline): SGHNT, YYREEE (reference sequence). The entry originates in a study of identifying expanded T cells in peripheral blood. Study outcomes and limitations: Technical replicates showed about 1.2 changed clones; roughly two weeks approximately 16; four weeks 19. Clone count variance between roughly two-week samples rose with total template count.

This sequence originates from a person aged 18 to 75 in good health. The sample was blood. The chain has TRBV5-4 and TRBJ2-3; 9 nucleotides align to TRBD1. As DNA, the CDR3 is TGTGCCAGCAGCTTGGTGGGACAGGGTCCAGATACGCAGTATTTT. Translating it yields CASSLVGQGPDTQYF.